Listed here are 5 T cell receptor beta chains from one sample, sequenced in a study of T cells in Graves' hyperthyroidism and ophthalmopathy. There were TCR beta CDR3 regions amplified from RNA transcripts. The HTBI primer set served for first-round RT-PCR of the TCR CDR3. TCRdb ran MiXCR on the multiplex PCR reads and lists one entry per CDR3 protein. The sample includes approximately 600,000 distinct CDR3 sequences, approximately 15% of them seen just once. Sequenced: blood. Receptors were obtained from a woman in her twenties or thirties with Graves' hyperthyroidism that later progressed to Graves' ophthalmopathy.

This sequence joins TRBV5-1 and TRBJ2-4; 11 bases align to TRBD2. Looked up from germline, CDR1 is SGHRS and CDR2 is YFSETQ. J gave up 0 bases and V 2 bases, and 16 bases lay outside the gene matches. This CDR3 comprises 21 residues. CDR3 sequence: CASSLCRLAGGWILAKNIQYF. The DNA of the CDR3 is TGCGCCAGCAGCTTATGTCGGCTAGCGGGAGGTTGGATCCTAGCCAAAAACATTCAGTACTTC.

Note on this clonotype: The junction differs from germline at one of its ends, possibly a read error. J is TRBJ2-2 and V is TRBV6-2 or TRBV6-3; possibly TRBD1 for D (6 bases). Per the germline V gene, CDR1 is MNHEY and CDR2 is SVGEGT. The CDR3 consists of 14 residues. In nucleotides, the CDR3 is TGTGCCAGCAGTTACTCGGGGGACACCGGGGAGCCGTTTTTT. The encoded protein is CASSYSGDTGEPFF.

The chain has TRBV7-6 and TRBJ1-3; D possibly corresponds to TRBD1 (6 bases). This CDR3 has 15 amino acids. Germline CDR1 reads SGHVS; CDR2 reads FNYEAQ. V gave up 3 bases and J gave up 6 bases, with 15 bases separating them. The CDR3, as DNA: TGTGCCAGCAGCTTTTGGGCAGGGGAGCAAAACACCATATATTTT. It yields the protein CASSFWAGEQNTIYF.

The sample holds many counts of this clonotype. CDR3 DNA: TGTGCCAGCAGTAACCAAGGGGGCTTGAGTGAAAAACTGTTTTTT. This translates into CASSNQGGLSEKLFF. The chain combines TRBV2 with TRBJ1-4; 7 bases fit TRBD1. Trimming removed 5 bases from V and 7 bases from J; junction bases left unmatched: 10. This CDR3 spans 15 amino acids. Germline values: CDR1 SNHLY, CDR2 FYNNEI.

This clonotype was counted many times. This rearrangement joins TRBV28 to TRBJ2-5, with TRBD1 matching 10 bases. Germline trimming cut 3 bases from V and 5 bases from J; bases unmatched to any gene: 6. CDR3 length equals 15 residues. Germline V CDR1 and CDR2: MDHEN, SYDVKM. In DNA form, the CDR3 reads TGTGCCAGCAGTTTGGCGGGACAGGGGCGGGAGACCCAGTACTTC. Amino acid sequence: CASSLAGQGRETQYF.